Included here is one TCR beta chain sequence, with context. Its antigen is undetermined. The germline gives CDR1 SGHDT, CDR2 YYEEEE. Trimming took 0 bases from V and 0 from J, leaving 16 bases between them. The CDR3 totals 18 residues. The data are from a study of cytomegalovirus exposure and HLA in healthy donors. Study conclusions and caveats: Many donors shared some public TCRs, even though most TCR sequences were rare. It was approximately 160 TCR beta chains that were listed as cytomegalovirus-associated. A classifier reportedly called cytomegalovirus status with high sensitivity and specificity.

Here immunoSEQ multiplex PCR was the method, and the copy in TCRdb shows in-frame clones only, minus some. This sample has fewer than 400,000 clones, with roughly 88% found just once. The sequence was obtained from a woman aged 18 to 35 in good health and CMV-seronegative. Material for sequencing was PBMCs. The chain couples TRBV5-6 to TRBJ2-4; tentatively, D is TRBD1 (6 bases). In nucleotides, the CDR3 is TGTGCCAGCAGCTTGGTTACAGGGAGTATACTAGCCAAAAACATTCAGTACTTC. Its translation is CASSLVTGSILAKNIQYF.